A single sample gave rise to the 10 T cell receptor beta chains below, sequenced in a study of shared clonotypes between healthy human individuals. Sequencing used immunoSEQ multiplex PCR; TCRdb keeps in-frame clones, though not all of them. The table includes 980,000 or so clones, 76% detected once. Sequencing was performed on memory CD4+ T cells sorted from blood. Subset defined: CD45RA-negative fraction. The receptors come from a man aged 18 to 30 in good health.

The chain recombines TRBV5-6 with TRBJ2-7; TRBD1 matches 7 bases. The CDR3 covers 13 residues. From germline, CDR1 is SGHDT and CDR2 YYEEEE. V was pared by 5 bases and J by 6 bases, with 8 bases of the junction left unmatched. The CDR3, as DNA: TGTGCCAGCAGATCGACAGGGAGCGGCGAGCAGTACTTC. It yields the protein CASRSTGSGEQYF.

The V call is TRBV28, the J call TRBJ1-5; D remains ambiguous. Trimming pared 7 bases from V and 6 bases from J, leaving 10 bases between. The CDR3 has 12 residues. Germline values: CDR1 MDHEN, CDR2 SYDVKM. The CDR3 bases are TGTGCCAGCACCATACCGGGTCAGCCCCAGCATTTT. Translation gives CASTIPGQPQHF.

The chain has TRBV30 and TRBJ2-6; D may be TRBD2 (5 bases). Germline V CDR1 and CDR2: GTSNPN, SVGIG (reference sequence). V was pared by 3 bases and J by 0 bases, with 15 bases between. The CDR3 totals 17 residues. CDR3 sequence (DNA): TGTGCCTGGAGCAGAGGGCAGGAGTCCTCTGGGGCCAACGTCCTGACTTTC. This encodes CAWSRGQESSGANVLTF.

This CDR3 is CASSPQGAVNTEAFF. In DNA form, the CDR3 reads TGTGCCAGCAGCCCCCAGGGGGCAGTGAACACTGAAGCTTTCTTT. The chain has TRBV9 and TRBJ1-1; 8 bases are shared with TRBD1. Trimming took 4 bases from V and 0 from J; bases not matched to a gene: 5. This CDR3 has 15 amino acids. Germline CDR1 is SGDLS and CDR2 is YYNGEE.

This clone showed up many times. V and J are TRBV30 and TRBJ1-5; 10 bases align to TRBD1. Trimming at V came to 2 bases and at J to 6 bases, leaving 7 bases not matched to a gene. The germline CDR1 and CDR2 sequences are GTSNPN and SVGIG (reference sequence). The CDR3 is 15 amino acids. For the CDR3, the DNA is TGTGCCTGGAGTTCGACAGGGGGCGTCGGTCAGCCCCAGCATTTT. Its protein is CAWSSTGGVGQPQHF.

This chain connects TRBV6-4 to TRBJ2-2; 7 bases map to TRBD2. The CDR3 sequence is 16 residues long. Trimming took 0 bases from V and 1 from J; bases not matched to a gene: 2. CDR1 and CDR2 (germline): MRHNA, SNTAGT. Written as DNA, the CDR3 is TGTGCCAGCAGTGACTCGGCTAGCGGGAACACCGGGGAGCTGTTTTTT. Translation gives CASSDSASGNTGELFF.

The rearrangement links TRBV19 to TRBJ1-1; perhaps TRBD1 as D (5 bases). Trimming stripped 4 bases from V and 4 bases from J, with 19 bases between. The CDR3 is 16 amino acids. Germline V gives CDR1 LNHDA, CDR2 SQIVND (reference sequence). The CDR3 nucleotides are TGTGCCAGTAGTACGGGGCAGGGTAGATGGAGCACTGAAGCTTTCTTT. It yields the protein CASSTGQGRWSTEAFF.

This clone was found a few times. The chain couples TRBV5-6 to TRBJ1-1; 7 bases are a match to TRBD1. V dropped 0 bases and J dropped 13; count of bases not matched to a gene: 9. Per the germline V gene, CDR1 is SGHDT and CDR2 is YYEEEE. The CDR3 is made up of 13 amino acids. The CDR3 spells CASSLDRGVGGFF. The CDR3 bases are TGTGCCAGCAGCTTGGACAGGGGCGTAGGCGGTTTCTTT.

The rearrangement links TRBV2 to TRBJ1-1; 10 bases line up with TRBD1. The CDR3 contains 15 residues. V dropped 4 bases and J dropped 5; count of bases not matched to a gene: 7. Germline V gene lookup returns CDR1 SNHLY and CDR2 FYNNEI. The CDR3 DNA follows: TGTGCCAGCAGTGGCCCCGGACAGGGGGAGACTGAAGCTTTCTTT. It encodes CASSGPGQGETEAFF.

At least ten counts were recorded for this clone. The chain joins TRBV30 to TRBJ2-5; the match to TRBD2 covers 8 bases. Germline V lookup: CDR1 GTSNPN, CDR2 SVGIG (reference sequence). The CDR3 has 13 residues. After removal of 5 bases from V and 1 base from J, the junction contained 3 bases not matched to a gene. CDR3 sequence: CAWRLAPQETQYF. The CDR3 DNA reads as TGTGCCTGGCGACTAGCGCCCCAAGAGACCCAGTACTTC. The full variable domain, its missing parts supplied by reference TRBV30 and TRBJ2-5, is SQTIHQWPATLVQPVGSPLSLECTVEGTSNPNLYWYRQAAGRGLQLLFYSVGIGQISSEVPQNLSASRPQDRQFILSSKKLLLSDSGFYLCAWRLAPQETQYFGPGTRLLVL.